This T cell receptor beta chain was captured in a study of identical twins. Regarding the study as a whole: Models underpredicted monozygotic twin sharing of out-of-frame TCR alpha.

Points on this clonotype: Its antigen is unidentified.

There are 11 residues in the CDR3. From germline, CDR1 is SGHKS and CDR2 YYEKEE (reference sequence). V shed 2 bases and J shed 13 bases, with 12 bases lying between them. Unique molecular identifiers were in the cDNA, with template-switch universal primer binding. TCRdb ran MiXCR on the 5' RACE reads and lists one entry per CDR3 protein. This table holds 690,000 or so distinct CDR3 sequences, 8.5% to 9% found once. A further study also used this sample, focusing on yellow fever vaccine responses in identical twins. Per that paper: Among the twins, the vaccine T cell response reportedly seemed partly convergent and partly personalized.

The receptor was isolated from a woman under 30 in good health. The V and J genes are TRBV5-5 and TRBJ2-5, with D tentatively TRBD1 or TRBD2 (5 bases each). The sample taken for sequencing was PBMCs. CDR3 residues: CASSFRDALYF. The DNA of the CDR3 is TGTGCCAGCAGCTTCCGGGACGCACTGTACTTC.